This T cell receptor beta chain stems from a study of T cell responses to AZD1222 COVID-19 vaccine. Overall study results and limits: At baseline, seropositivity was found in only five or six AZD1222 recipients.

The V gene's germline CDR1 is SEHNR and CDR2 FQNEAQ (reference sequence). This CDR3 region has 14 residues. With respect to this clone: The antigen remains unidentified.

Measured with immunoSEQ multiplex PCR; TCRdb has only the in-frame clones, and not every one. This sample yields approximately 150,000 clones, of which 87% are seen a single time; less than 1.3% belongs to the top ten. The TCR comes from an adult who received the AZD1222 COVID-19 vaccine. The sequencing here drew on peripheral blood, taken 28 days after the second AZD1222 dose. The chain carries TRBV7-9 and TRBJ2-3; the D is unclear. The CDR3 DNA reads TGTGCGTACCCCCGTTGGTCTAGCACAGATACGCAGTATTTT. The encoded protein is CAYPRWSSTDTQYF. The variable domain in full, completed from reference TRBV7-9 and TRBJ2-3, reads DTGVSQNPRHKITKRGQNVTFRCDPISEHNRLYWYRQTLGQGPEFLTYFQNEAQLEKSRLLSDRFSAERPKGSFSTLEIQRTEQGDSAMYLCAYPRWSSTDTQYFGPGTRLTVL.